The clone carrying this T cell receptor (beta chain) was seen a single time. TCRdb's copy holds only in-frame clones and misses some; the assay was immunoSEQ multiplex PCR. The sample gives 12,000 or so clones, around 81% of which show up once; over 3.5% is in the top ten. The data were taken from a study of T cells after posttransplantation cyclophosphamide. With 5 bases clipped from V and 3 bases from J, the junction kept 6 bases outside the gene matches. The germline V gene has CDR1 SNHLY and CDR2 FYNNEI. This CDR3 comprises 15 residues. Sampled 1 year posttransplant, controls received myeloablative marrow transplants, methotrexate and a calcineurin inhibitor.

The clonotype was recovered from a male patient between 25 and 39 years old who received an allogeneic stem cell transplant from an unrelated donor, was CMV-positive, and had acute GVHD only. Some T cells may be graft donor cells. The V call is TRBV2, the J call TRBJ2-5; 10 positions agree with TRBD2. The input for sequencing was PBMCs, taken 367 days after allogeneic stem cell transplant with calcineurin inhibitor and methotrexate. The DNA of the CDR3 is TGTGCCAGCAGTCCGGGGACTAGCGTAAAAGAGACCCAGTACTTC. This sequence encodes CASSPGTSVKETQYF.